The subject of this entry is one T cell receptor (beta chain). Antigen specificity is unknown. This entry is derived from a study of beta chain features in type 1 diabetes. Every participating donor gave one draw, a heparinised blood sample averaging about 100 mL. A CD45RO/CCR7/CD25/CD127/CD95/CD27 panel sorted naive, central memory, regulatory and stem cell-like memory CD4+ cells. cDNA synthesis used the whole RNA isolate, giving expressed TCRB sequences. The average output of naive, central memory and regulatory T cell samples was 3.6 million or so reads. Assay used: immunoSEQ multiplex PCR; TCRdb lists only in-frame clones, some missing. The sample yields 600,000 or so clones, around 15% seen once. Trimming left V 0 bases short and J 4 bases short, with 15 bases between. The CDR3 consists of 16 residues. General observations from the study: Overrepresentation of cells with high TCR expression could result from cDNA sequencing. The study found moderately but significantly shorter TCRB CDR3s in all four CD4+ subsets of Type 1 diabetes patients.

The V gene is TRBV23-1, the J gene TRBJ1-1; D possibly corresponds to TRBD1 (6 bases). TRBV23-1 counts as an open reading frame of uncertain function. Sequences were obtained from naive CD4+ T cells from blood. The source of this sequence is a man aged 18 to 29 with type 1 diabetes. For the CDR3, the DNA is TGCGCCAGCAGTCAATCGAGGGGGGGCGTGGGCACTGAAGCTTTCTTT. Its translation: CASSQSRGGVGTEAFF.